This passage covers 13 T cell receptor beta chains from one sample sequenced in a study of blood T cells in healthy people across ages. It was with a sample-barcoded 5' primer and a J-beta primer mix that a second PCR of roughly 7 to 12 cycles was run. TCRdb called the 5' RACE reads again in MiXCR, with one record for every CDR3 protein. Among around 1,500,000 distinct CDR3 sequences, approximately 28% were seen once, and the ten largest hold 7.7%. Sequenced material: blood. Source of these receptors: a woman aged 25-40 years in good health.

The chain recombines TRBV6-6 with TRBJ1-4; D perhaps matches TRBD1 (5 bases). The CDR3 extends over 14 amino acids. V was shortened by 5 bases and J by 7 bases, with 14 bases between the two germline ends. The germline gives CDR1 MNHNY, CDR2 SVGAGI (reference sequence). DNA for the CDR3: TGTGCCAGCAGTGAGTCGGGGGGTGGTGAAAAACTGTTTTTT. Its protein is CASSESGGGEKLFF.

This clonotype was detected a few times. DNA for the CDR3: TGTGCCAGCACTCCTGATGAAAGTAGGAACACCATATATTTT. This translates into CASTPDESRNTIYF. The chain combines TRBV6-6 with TRBJ1-3, with D unclear. CDR1 is MNHNY, CDR2 SVGAGI, per germline (reference sequence). CDR3 size: 14 residues. V dropped 7 bases and J dropped 7 bases, with 17 bases sitting between them.

The V gene is TRBV20-1, the J gene TRBJ1-2, with 8 bases matching TRBD1. The CDR3 has 13 amino acids. The germline gives CDR1 DFQATT, CDR2 SNEGSKA (reference sequence). The V and J ends lost 5 bases and 5 bases, in that order; junction bases with no gene match: 7. This CDR3 is CSASGGSKYGYTF. The CDR3 bases are TGCAGTGCTTCAGGGGGCTCCAAGTATGGCTACACCTTC.

The chain carries TRBV5-1 and TRBJ2-3; TRBD1 matches 9 bases. The germline V gene encodes CDR1 SGHRS and CDR2 YFSETQ. Losses at the gene ends were 3 bases for V and 2 bases for J; bases not matched to a gene: 4. The CDR3 consists of 15 residues. CDR3 residues: CASSSTGGITDTQYF. The CDR3 DNA sequence: TGCGCCAGCAGCTCTACAGGGGGCATCACAGATACGCAGTATTTT.

For this clonotype: Possible read error: a much larger clone is one base away. This chain uses TRBV6-1 with TRBJ2-3; 11 nucleotides match TRBD2. The CDR3 totals 17 residues. Germline V gives CDR1 MNHNS, CDR2 SASEGT. The CDR3 loop reads CASSGLEELAGDHTRYF. DNA of the CDR3: TGTGCCAGCAGTGGCCTTGAGGAACTAGCGGGAGATCATACGCGGTATTTT.

The genes are TRBV12-3 or TRBV12-4 and TRBJ1-1, with D possibly being TRBD1 (5 bases). V was cut by 0 bases and J by 1 base, with 15 bases left in between. The CDR3 has 17 amino acids. This CDR3 is CASSLAPRGPWNTEAFF. CDR3 nucleotide sequence: TGTGCCAGCAGTTTAGCGCCGCGGGGCCCCTGGAACACTGAAGCTTTCTTT.

The DNA for the CDR3 is TGTGCCAGCAGCCCGGACAGTAGCTCCTATAATTCACCCCTCCACTTT. It translates to CASSPDSSSYNSPLHF. The gene calls are TRBV28 and TRBJ1-6; TRBD1 might be the D (6 bases). The V gene lost 6 bases and the J gene lost 0 bases, with 12 bases spanning the gap. CDR3 length equals 16 residues. CDR1 and CDR2 from the germline V gene are MDHEN and SYDVKM.

In this sample, this clonotype turned up a few times. This chain links TRBV7-2 with TRBJ2-3; tentative D call: TRBD2 (5 bases). The CDR3 has 15 residues. From germline, CDR1 is SGHTA and CDR2 FQGNSA. The V gene lost 5 bases and the J gene lost 0 bases, with 12 bases spanning the gap. CDR3 region: CASSPSGASTDTQYF. As DNA, the CDR3 is TGTGCCAGCAGCCCAAGCGGCGCCAGCACAGATACGCAGTATTTT.

The rearrangement joins TRBV20-1 to TRBJ2-7; weak D call: TRBD2 (6 bases). This CDR3 contains 12 residues. V was trimmed by 4 bases and J by 9 bases, leaving 16 bases between them. Looked up from germline, CDR1 is DFQATT and CDR2 is SNEGSKA (reference sequence). The CDR3 coding sequence is TGCAGTGCTACTGGGGGAGGCATCTTGCAGTACTTC. It codes for CSATGGGILQYF.

The chain combines TRBV12-3 or TRBV12-4 with TRBJ2-3; TRBD2 matches 8 bases. CDR3 length: 16 residues. J gave up 2 bases and V 7 bases, and 11 bases lay outside the gene matches. DNA for the CDR3: TGTGCCAGCACCCTTTCAGCGGGGGCGATCACAGATACGCAGTATTTT. Translating gives CASTLSAGAITDTQYF.

This clonotype has more than one count but fewer than ten. One end of the junction fails to match germline, which may point to a read error. The chain employs TRBV7-9 and TRBJ2-3, with a weak D call TRBD1 (5 bases). The CDR3 consists of 14 residues. Germline V gives CDR1 SEHNR, CDR2 FQNEAQ (reference sequence). In DNA form, the CDR3 reads TGTGCCAGCAGCTTTGGTCAGGGCACAGATATGCAGTATTTT. Protein sequence: CASSFGQGTDMQYF. Complete variable domain (other parts from reference TRBV7-9 and TRBJ2-3): DTGVSQNPRHKITKRGQNVTFRCDPISEHNRLYWYRQTLGQGPEFLTYFQNEAQLEKSRLLSDRFSAERPKGSFSTLEIQRTEQGDSAMYLCASSFGQGTDMQYFGPGTRLTVL.

This clonotype was observed at least ten times. The chain employs TRBV5-1 and TRBJ2-1, with 12 bases identical to TRBD2. Germline loops: CDR1 SGHRS, CDR2 YFSETQ. V shed 2 bases, J shed 7 bases, and the junction held 7 bases outside the gene matches. The CDR3 loop spans 16 amino acids. CDR3 loop: CASSFPLAGGLNEQFF. For the CDR3, the DNA is TGCGCCAGCAGCTTCCCCCTAGCGGGAGGGCTTAATGAGCAGTTCTTC.

V gene TRBV4-3 combines with J gene TRBJ1-5; unclear D gene. This CDR3 spans 15 amino acids. V lost 0 bases to trimming and J lost 0 bases, with 6 bases between them. Per germline, CDR1 LGHNA and CDR2 YSLEER. The CDR3 DNA reads as TGCGCCAGCAGCCAAGAAAGATATAGCAATCAGCCCCAGCATTTT. Protein product: CASSQERYSNQPQHF.